One and the same sample provided the 3 T cell receptor beta chains below, sequenced in a study of STAT5B mutations in CD4+ large granular lymphocyte leukemia. Assay used: immunoSEQ multiplex PCR; TCRdb lists only in-frame clones, some missing. Altogether approximately 21,000 clones are present, 78% being singletons, with the ten largest covering approximately 0.4%. Sequences were obtained from CD4+ T cells from blood buffy coats. Receptors originate from a human donor in good health.

The chain carries TRBV6-1 and TRBJ1-2, with 9 bases lining up with TRBD1. There are 14 residues in the CDR3. From germline, CDR1 is MNHNS and CDR2 SASEGT. The junction had 6 bases not matched to a gene; V was cut back by 6 bases and J by 4 bases. This CDR3 reads CASRPGQGIYGYTF. In nucleotides, the CDR3 is TGTGCCAGCAGACCTGGACAGGGGATCTATGGCTACACCTTC.

This clone was seen a single time. This chain links TRBV10-3 with TRBJ2-3; tentatively, D is TRBD1 or TRBD2 (5 bases each). CDR1 ENHRY and CDR2 SYGVKD come from the germline V gene. The CDR3 extends over 15 amino acids. Trimming left V 8 bases short and J 6 bases short, with 21 bases between. The CDR3 sequence is CAIQSQIAGTDTQYF. As DNA, the CDR3 is TGTGCCATCCAATCCCAAATAGCAGGGACGGATACGCAGTATTTT.

As to this clone: At the DNA level, this CDR3 is encoded by other sequences in the same sample as well. The J gene is TRBJ2-7, the V gene TRBV7-2; possibly TRBD2 for D (7 bases). V was shortened by 5 bases and J by 0 bases, with 11 bases between the two germline ends. The CDR3 sequence is 14 residues long. Germline V gene lookup returns CDR1 SGHTA and CDR2 FQGNSA. The CDR3 coding sequence is TGTGCCAGCAGCAGGGGGGGGAGCTCCTACGAGCAGTACTTC. Its translation: CASSRGGSSYEQYF.